Detailed here is one TCR beta chain. Generated by immunoSEQ multiplex PCR, the TCRdb table keeps only in-frame clones and is missing some. The data contain approximately 100,000 clones, roughly 88% of them singletons. The sample is drawn from a study of T cell responses to AZD1222 COVID-19 vaccine. Unmatched junction bases numbered 6, after V lost 5 bases and J lost 7 bases. Germline CDR1 and CDR2: MNHEY and SMNVEV (reference sequence). The CDR3 runs to 13 residues. The sample consisted of peripheral blood, taken on day 0 of AZD1222 vaccination. The gene calls are TRBV27 and TRBJ1-2; 8 bases align to TRBD1. This clonotype was sampled from an adult in good health. CDR3 region: CASSPRTGFGYTF. CDR3 nucleotides: TGTGCCAGCAGTCCCCGGACAGGGTTTGGCTACACCTTC.